This TCR beta chain was captured by sequencing in a study of cytotoxic CD8 clonotypes in ibrutinib-treated CLL. Looking at the study overall: Researchers reported 11 relapsed/refractory and approximately 16 treatment-naive patients, roughly 17 of them IGHV unmutated. Response samples came after a median 12 months of treatment, range 6 to 36. Study-wide findings and caveats: Clonality was elevated at ibrutinib response and had returned toward baseline at progression.

Sequenced by immunoSEQ multiplex PCR; TCRdb stores in-frame clones only, minus some. Among approximately 280,000 clones listed, more than 70% were seen once. On this clone: Its antigen is undetermined.

About 2 micrograms of genomic DNA came from cryopreserved PBMCs for TCR beta libraries. The CDR3 spans 16 residues. With V trimmed by 4 bases and J by 2 bases, 10 bases remained unmatched. Germline lookup yields CDR1 LGHNA and CDR2 YNFKEQ. This chain links TRBV4-2 with TRBJ1-2, with 7 bases matching TRBD1. The input for sequencing was PBMCs, taken at disease progression, from a patient treated with ibrutinib. This sequence originates from a human donor with chronic lymphocytic leukemia. Here the CDR3 reads CASSLRTGTENYGYTF. CDR3 nucleotide sequence: TGTGCCAGCAGCCTAAGAACCGGGACAGAAAACTATGGCTACACCTTC.